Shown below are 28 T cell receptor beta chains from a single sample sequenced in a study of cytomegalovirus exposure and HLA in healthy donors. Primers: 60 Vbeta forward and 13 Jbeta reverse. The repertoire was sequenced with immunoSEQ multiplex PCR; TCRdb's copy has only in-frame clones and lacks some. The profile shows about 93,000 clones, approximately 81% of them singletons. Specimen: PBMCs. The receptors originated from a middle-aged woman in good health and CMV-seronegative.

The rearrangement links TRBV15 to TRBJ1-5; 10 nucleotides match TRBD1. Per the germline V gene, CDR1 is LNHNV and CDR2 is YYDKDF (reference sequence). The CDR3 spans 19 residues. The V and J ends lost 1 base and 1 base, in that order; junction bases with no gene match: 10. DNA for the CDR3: TGTGCCACCAGCAGAGGAGCAGGACAGGGGGTACCGAGCAATCAGCCCCAGCATTTT. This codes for CATSRGAGQGVPSNQPQHF.

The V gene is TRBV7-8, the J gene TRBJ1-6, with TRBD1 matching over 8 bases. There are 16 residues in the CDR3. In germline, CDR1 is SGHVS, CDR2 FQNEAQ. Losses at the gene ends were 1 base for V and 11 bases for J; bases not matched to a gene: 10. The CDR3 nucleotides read TGTGCCAGCAGCTTAGGTGGTAGACAGGGGATCACACCCCTCCACTTT. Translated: CASSLGGRQGITPLHF. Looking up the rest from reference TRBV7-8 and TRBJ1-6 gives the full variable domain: GAGVSQSPRYKVAKRGQDVALRCDPISGHVSLFWYQQALGQGPEFLTYFQNEAQLDKSGLPSDRFFAERPEGSVSTLKIQRTQQEDSAVYLCASSLGGRQGITPLHFGNGTRLTVT.

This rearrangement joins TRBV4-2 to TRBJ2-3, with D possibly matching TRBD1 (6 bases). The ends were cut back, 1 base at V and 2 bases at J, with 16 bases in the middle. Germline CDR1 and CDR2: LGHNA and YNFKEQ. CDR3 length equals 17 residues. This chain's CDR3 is CASSQGGVRGSTDTQYF. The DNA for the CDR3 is TGTGCCAGCAGCCAAGGGGGAGTGAGGGGGTCCACAGATACGCAGTATTTT.

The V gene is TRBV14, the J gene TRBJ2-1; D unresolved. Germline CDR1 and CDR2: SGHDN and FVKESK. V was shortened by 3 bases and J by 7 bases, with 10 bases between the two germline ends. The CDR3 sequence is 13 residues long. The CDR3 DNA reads TGTGCCAGCAGCCAGTTTTTAGCAAATGAGCAGTTCTTC. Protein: CASSQFLANEQFF.

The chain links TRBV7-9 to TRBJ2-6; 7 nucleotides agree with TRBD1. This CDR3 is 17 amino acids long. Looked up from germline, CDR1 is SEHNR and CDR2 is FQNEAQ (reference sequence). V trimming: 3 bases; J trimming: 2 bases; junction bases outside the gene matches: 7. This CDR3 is CASSFSTGVPGANVLTF. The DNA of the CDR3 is TGTGCCAGCAGCTTTTCTACAGGGGTACCTGGGGCCAACGTCCTGACTTTC. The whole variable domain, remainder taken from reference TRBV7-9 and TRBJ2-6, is DTGVSQNPRHKITKRGQNVTFRCDPISEHNRLYWYRQTLGQGPEFLTYFQNEAQLEKSRLLSDRFSAERPKGSFSTLEIQRTEQGDSAMYLCASSFSTGVPGANVLTFGAGSRLTVL.

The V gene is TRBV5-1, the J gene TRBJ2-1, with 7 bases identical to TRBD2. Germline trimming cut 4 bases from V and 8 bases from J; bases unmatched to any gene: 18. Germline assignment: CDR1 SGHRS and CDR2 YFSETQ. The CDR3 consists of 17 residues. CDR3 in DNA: TGCGCCAGCAGCCGTGGGGCCTGGCGGGAGATCGGGGATGAGCAGTTCTTC. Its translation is CASSRGAWREIGDEQFF.

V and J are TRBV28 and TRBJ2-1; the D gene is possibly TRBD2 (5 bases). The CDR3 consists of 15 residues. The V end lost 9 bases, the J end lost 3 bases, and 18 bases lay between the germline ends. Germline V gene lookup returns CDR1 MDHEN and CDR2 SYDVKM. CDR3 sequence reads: CASSNHEGNYNEQFF. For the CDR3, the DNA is TGTGCCAGTTCCAACCACGAGGGAAACTACAATGAGCAGTTCTTC.

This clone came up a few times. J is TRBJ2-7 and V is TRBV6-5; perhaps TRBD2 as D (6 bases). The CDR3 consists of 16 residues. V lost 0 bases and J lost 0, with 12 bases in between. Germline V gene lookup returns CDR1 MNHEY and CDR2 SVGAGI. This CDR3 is CASSYSPGVSSYEQYF. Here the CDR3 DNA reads TGTGCCAGCAGTTACTCCCCGGGGGTCAGCTCCTACGAGCAGTACTTC.

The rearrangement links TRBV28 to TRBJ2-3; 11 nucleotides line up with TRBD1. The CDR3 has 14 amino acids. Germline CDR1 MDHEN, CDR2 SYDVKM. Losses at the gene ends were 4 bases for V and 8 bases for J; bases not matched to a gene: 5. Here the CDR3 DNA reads TGTGCCAGCAGTTCGGACAGGGGGCGGAGTACGCAGTATTTT. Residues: CASSSDRGRSTQYF.

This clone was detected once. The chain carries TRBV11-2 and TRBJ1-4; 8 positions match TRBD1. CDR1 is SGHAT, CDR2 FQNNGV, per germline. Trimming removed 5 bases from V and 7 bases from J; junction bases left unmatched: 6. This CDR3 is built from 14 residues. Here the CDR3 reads CASSRGTGGEKLFF. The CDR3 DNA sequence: TGTGCCAGCAGCCGCGGGACAGGAGGTGAAAAACTGTTTTTT.

In nucleotides, the CDR3 is TGTGCCAGCTCACCACCACAGGGGGCTCCTTTTGAAGCTTTCTTT. This codes for CASSPPQGAPFEAFF. V usage is TRBV18 and J usage is TRBJ1-1; TRBD1 matches at 9 bases. Per the germline V gene, CDR1 is KGHSH and CDR2 is LQKENI. The junction had 6 bases not matched to a gene; V was cut back by 0 bases and J by 7 bases. The CDR3 has 15 residues.

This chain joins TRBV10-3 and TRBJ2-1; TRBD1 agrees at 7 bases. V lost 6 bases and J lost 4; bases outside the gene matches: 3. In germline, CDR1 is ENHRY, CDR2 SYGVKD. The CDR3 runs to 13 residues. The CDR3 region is CAISGTAYNEQFF. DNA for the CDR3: TGTGCCATCAGCGGGACAGCGTACAATGAGCAGTTCTTC.

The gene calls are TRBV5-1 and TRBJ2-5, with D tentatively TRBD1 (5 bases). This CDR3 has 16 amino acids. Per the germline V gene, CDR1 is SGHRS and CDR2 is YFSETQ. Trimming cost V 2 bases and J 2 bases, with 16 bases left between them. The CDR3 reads CASSFGARATQETQYF. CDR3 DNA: TGCGCCAGCAGCTTTGGGGCCCGAGCGACACAAGAGACCCAGTACTTC.

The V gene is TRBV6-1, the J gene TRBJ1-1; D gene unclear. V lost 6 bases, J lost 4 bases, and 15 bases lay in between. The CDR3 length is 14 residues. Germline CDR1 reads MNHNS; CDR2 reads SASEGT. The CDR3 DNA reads TGTGCCAGCAGGATCCGGGAACGGGGCACTGAAGCTTTCTTT. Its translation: CASRIRERGTEAFF.

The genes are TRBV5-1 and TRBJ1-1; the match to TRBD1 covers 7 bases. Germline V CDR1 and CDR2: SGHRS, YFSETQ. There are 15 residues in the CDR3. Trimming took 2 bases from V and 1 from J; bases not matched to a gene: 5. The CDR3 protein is CASSFTGDQNTEAFF. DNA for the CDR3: TGCGCCAGCAGCTTCACAGGGGACCAGAACACTGAAGCTTTCTTT.

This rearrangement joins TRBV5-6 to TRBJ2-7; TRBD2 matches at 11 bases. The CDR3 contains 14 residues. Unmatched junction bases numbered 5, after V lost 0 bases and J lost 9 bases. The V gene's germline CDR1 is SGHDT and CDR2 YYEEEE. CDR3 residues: CASSLALAGGWQYF. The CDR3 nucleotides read TGTGCCAGCAGCTTGGCGCTAGCGGGGGGCTGGCAGTACTTC.

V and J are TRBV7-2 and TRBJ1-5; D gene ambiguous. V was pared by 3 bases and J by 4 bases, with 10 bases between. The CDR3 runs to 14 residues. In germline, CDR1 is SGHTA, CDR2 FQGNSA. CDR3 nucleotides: TGTGCCAGCAGCTTGGAACAGCTAAATCAGCCCCAGCATTTT. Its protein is CASSLEQLNQPQHF.

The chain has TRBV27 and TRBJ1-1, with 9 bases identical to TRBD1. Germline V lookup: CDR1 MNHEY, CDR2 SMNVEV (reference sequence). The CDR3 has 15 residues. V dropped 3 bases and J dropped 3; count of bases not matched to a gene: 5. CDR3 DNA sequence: TGTGCCAGCAGTTTGGGGACAGGGTGGGACACTGAAGCTTTCTTT. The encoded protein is CASSLGTGWDTEAFF.

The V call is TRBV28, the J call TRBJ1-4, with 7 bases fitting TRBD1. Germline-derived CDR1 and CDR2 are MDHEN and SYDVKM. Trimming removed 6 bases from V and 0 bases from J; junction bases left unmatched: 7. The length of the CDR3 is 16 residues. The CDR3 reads CASSFLTGSTNEKLFF. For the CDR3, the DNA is TGTGCCAGCAGCTTCCTGACAGGGTCAACTAATGAAAAACTGTTTTTT.

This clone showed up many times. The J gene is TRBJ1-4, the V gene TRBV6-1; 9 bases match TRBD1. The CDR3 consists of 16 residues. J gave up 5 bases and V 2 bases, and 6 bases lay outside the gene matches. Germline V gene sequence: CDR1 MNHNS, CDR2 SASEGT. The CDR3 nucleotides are TGTGCCAGCAGTGAACTCCCAGGACAGGGGAATGAAAAACTGTTTTTT. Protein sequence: CASSELPGQGNEKLFF.

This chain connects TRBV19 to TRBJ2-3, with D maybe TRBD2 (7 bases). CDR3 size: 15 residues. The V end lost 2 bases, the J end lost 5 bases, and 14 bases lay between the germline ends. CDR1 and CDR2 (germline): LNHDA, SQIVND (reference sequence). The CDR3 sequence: CASSITTGRGDTQYF. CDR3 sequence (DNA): TGTGCCAGTAGTATAACTACAGGGAGGGGAGATACGCAGTATTTT.

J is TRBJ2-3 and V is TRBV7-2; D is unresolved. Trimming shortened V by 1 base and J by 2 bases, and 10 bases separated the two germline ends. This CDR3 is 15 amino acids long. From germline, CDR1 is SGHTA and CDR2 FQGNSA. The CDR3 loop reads CASSLVSQFTDTQYF. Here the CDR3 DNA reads TGTGCCAGCAGCTTAGTTTCGCAGTTCACAGATACGCAGTATTTT. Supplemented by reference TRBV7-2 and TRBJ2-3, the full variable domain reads GAGVSQSPSNKVTEKGKDVELRCDPISGHTALYWYRQSLGQGLEFLIYFQGNSAPDKSGLPSDRFSAERTGGSVSTLTIQRTQQEDSAVYLCASSLVSQFTDTQYFGPGTRLTVL.

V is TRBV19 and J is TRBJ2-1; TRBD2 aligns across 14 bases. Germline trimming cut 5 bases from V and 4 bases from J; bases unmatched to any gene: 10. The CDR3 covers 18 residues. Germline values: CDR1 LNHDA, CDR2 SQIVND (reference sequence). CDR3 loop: CASSVAGLAGVGYNEQFF. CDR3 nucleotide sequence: TGTGCCAGTAGTGTCGCGGGACTAGCGGGAGTTGGTTACAATGAGCAGTTCTTC. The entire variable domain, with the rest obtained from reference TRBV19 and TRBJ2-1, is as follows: DGGITQSPKYLFRKEGQNVTLSCEQNLNHDAMYWYRQDPGQGLRLIYYSQIVNDFQKGDIAEGYSVSREKKESFPLTVTSAQKNPTAFYLCASSVAGLAGVGYNEQFFGPGTRLTVL.

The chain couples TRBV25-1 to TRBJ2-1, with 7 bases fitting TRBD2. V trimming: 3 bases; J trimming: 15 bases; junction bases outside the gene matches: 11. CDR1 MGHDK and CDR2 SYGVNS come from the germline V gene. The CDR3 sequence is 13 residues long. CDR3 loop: CASSDLGGTNLFF. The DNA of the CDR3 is TGTGCCAGCAGTGACCTTGGCGGGACTAATCTGTTCTTC. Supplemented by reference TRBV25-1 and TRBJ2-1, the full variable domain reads EADIYQTPRYLVIGTGKKITLECSQTMGHDKMYWYQQDPGMELHLIHYSYGVNSTEKGDLSSESTVSRIRTEHFPLTLESARPSHTSQYLCASSDLGGTNLFFGPGTRLTVL.

CDR3 sequence (DNA): TGCGCCAGCAGCTTGGCCTCCGGGACAGGGTTGAGGGACTCTGGGGCCAACGTCCTGACTTTC. Its translation is CASSLASGTGLRDSGANVLTF. This chain links TRBV5-1 with TRBJ2-6, with 9 nucleotides matching TRBD1. The V gene end was trimmed by 0 bases and the J gene end by 0 bases; junction bases not matched to a gene: 13. This CDR3 has 21 amino acids. Germline assignment: CDR1 SGHRS and CDR2 YFSETQ.

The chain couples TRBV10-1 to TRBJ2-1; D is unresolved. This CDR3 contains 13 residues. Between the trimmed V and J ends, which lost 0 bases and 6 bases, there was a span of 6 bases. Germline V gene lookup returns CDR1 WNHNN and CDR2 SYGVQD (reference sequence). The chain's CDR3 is CASSESRSNEQFF. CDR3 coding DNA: TGCGCCAGCAGTGAGTCACGGTCCAATGAGCAGTTCTTC.

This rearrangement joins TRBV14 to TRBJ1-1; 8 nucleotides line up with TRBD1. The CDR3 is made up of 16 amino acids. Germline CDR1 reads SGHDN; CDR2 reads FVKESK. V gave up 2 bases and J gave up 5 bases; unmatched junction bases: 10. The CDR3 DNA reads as TGTGCCAGCAGCCAAACCCAGGGGGCAGGAAGGACTGAAGCTTTCTTT. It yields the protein CASSQTQGAGRTEAFF.

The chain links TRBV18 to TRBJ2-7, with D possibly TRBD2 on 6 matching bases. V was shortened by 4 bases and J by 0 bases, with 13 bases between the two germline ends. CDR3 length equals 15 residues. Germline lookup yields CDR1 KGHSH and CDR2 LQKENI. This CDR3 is CASSLQSSVSYEQYF. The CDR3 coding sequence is TGTGCCAGCTCACTGCAATCTAGCGTCTCCTACGAGCAGTACTTC.